What follows is one T cell receptor beta chain and its context. This clonotype has only a few counts. Its cognate antigen has yet to be identified. The input lacks base qualities; no much larger clone sits a single base away. These data come from a study of blood T cells in healthy people across ages (dated by TCRdb to 2015 to 2017). With respect to the entire study: In model experiments, roughly one uniquely barcoded TCR beta cDNA molecule per two T cells was captured by template switching. Using deep sequencing normalized with unique cDNA molecular identifiers, the study measured how TCR beta repertoire diversity changes with age. Donors were grouped into four age groups: young (average approximately 15 years), middle-aged (39), aged (around 56) and long-lived (over 80). Two additional independent replicas of 1 million unique cDNA reads from the same blood draw were analyzed for two donors (one aged 18 to 30 and one aged 80 or older). Summary of the overall study and its limitations: Observed TCR beta diversity per million T cells fell roughly linearly with age, and a significant reduction was already apparent by age around 39. Estimates of total diversity from one million sequenced T cells were regarded as lower bounds and underestimates. Donor CMV infection status was unknown, potentially confounding age-related changes in expanded clonotypes. Since profiling was done on bulk unsorted PBMCs, naive and antigen-experienced compartments could not be conclusively compared. Observed TCR beta diversity correlated strongly with the percentage of naive T cells measured by flow cytometry. Compared with the aged group, the long-lived group had more naive CD4+ T cells, fewer expanded clones and increased TCR diversity, suggesting age selection.

CDR1 and CDR2 (LGHNA, YSLEER) derive from the germline V gene. At the junction V is shortened by 0 bases and J by 3 bases, with 7 bases in between. Including cysteine and phenylalanine, the CDR3 has 14 amino acids. Kept here is only the CDR3 DNA, which spans 42 bases and is read in frame from base 1. The library was obtained by 5' RACE. Reads for this sample came from an Illumina HiSeq 2500. A second PCR of about 7 to 12 cycles was performed with a sample-barcoded 5' primer and a J-beta primer mix. Each TCR beta cDNA molecule received a unique molecular identifier from a template-switch 5' adaptor carrying 12 random nucleotides. At least 2.5 million CDR3-containing paired-end reads were obtained from each sample. All of the RNA was converted into first-strand cDNA using the Mint cDNA synthesis kit, with a TRBC-specific oligonucleotide serving as the primer. After uracil-DNA glycosylase treatment, a first 18-cycle PCR used universal primers M1SS and BC2_uni_R on all cDNA. The authors processed their data as follows. For normalization, 1 million high-quality reads, each with a distinct molecular identifier, were randomly selected from each sample. Reads with shared molecular identifiers were discarded instead of being binned into consensus sequences. MiTCR, with a Q25 quality threshold and the strictest error-elimination algorithm, was used for CDR3 identification, clonotype clustering and error correction. A nonparametric unseen species model using Euler transformation provided a lower-bound estimate of total TCR beta diversity. The public reads were quality trimmed at Q25 with fastp and then assembled into clones with MiXCR by TCRdb, keeping productive beta chains. CDR3 protein sequences are deduplicated, and each keeps its most common genes and DNA. The V and J calls reflect TCRdb's pipeline rather than the authors' work. Present in this sample are some 760,000 distinct CDR3 sequences, roughly 25% of which were seen just once. The ten largest clones represent approximately 3.7% of the sample.

Donors were roughly 40 systemically healthy Caucasian individuals from Russia aged roughly 6 to 100 years. About 10 milliliters of peripheral blood were collected from each donor into EDTA-treated Vacutainer tubes. Ficoll-Paque density-gradient centrifugation was used to isolate PBMCs, with at least 6.5 million per sample. Trizol reagent was used to extract total RNA from PBMCs, with at least 6 micrograms per sample. For every donor, flow cytometry on a PBMC aliquot measured the percentage of naive CD45RAhigh/CD27high T cells. These sequences were also reported in another study, on T cells of mothers and their children. Drawing on the second study: Nine systemically healthy Caucasian individuals, comprising three mothers and their six children, were included as donors. cDNA synthesis used all of the extracted RNA, with around 1.6 ug of RNA in each 15 ul reaction. In the second PCR, sample barcodes and 2-4 random nucleotides were introduced via the M1S primer. Over 8 million TCR beta CDR3 reads came from each mother, compared with roughly 2.8 million reads from each child. TCR recombination output is similarly shaped by thymic selection in related and unrelated pairs, with a minor effect exerted by inherited differences. Related mother-child pairs always showed normalized repertoire overlap that was slightly higher than in unrelated mother-child pairs, though the difference was never significant. No persistent microchimeric T cell clones were detected, at a sensitivity of around 97 clones per million clonotypes. The study used deep NGS to compare TCR beta repertoires of mothers and children, seeking features distinguishing related mother-child pairs from unrelated individuals. Mothers averaged roughly 40 +/- 4 years of age and children averaged around 11 +/- 4 years. After adapters were ligated using NEBNext reagents, the libraries underwent 100+100 nt paired-end sequencing on an Illumina HiSeq 2000. To prevent cross-contamination, the mother and child libraries were prepared one month apart and sequenced in separate runs. For each donor, somewhere between roughly 500,000 and 2,300,000 distinct TCR beta clonotypes were identified. Naive TCR beta clonotypes were estimated from low-frequency clonotypes matched to each donor's FACS-determined naive share, without sorting.

The chain is encoded by TRBV4-3 joined to TRBJ2-3; the D segment could be TRBD1, given 5 matching bases. This TCR was recovered from a boy under 18 in good health. The sequencing input was blood. The CDR3 protein sequence reads: CASSQERGTDTQYF. The nucleotide sequence reads as follows: TGCGCCAGCAGCCAAGAAAGGGGTACAGATACGCAGTATTTT.